The 23 T cell receptor beta chains below were found in one sample sequenced in a study of post-analysis software for immune sequencing data. General observations from the study: Patients showed TRBV5-6, TRBV5-1 and TRBV20-1 among several TRBV segments more frequent than in controls.

Their recognized antigens are unknown. Prepared libraries of TCR beta cDNA carried unique molecular identifiers. TCRdb re-analysed the PCR reads in MiXCR, keeping a single row per CDR3 protein. In the table there are about 820,000 distinct CDR3 sequences, around 50% of which are singletons. Sequencing was carried out using blood. The source is a girl aged 10 to 17 with multiple sclerosis.

The rearrangement links TRBV5-1 to TRBJ1-2; maybe TRBD1 (5 bases). Trimming left V 0 bases short and J 4 bases short, with 13 bases between. This CDR3 has 15 residues. The germline V gene encodes CDR1 SGHRS and CDR2 YFSETQ. The CDR3 spells CASSLEGRGSYGYTF. CDR3 coding DNA: TGCGCCAGCAGCTTGGAAGGGAGGGGCTCCTATGGCTACACCTTC.

The chain recombines TRBV7-9 with TRBJ2-1, with D perhaps TRBD2 (5 bases). Deletions cut 6 bases from V and 4 bases from J, with 16 bases between. CDR3 length: 15 residues. Germline lookup yields CDR1 SEHNR and CDR2 FQNEAQ (reference sequence). The CDR3, as DNA: TGTGCCAGCAGTCTTGCGGGTCCCCGGTACAATGAGCAGTTCTTC. The encoded protein is CASSLAGPRYNEQFF.

The chain combines TRBV7-2 with TRBJ2-7; the D is unclear. The V and J ends lost 2 bases and 3 bases respectively, with 8 bases between them. Looked up from germline, CDR1 is SGHTA and CDR2 is FQGNSA. This CDR3 spans 13 amino acids. CDR3 nucleotide sequence: TGTGCCAGCAGCTTAACAGTGTTCTACGAGCAGTACTTC. The encoded protein is CASSLTVFYEQYF.

This chain links TRBV10-3 with TRBJ1-2; D is perhaps TRBD1 (6 bases). V was pared by 3 bases and J by 2 bases, with 10 bases between. The CDR3 totals 14 residues. Germline CDR1 ENHRY, CDR2 SYGVKD. CDR3 sequence (DNA): TGTGCCATCAGTGACGGGGGGCGGAACTATGGCTACACCTTC. This encodes CAISDGGRNYGYTF.

This sequence joins TRBV20-1 and TRBJ2-7; 9 bases are shared with TRBD2. The CDR3 sequence is 15 residues long. Germline V CDR1 and CDR2: DFQATT, SNEGSKA (reference sequence). Trimming took 0 bases from V and 2 from J; bases not matched to a gene: 5. The CDR3 region is CSARDPQRGAYEQYF. The DNA for the CDR3 is TGCAGTGCTAGAGATCCACAGCGGGGGGCCTACGAGCAGTACTTC.

The chain links TRBV18 to TRBJ1-1; 11 bases line up with TRBD1. Germline lookup yields CDR1 KGHSH and CDR2 LQKENI. With 1 base clipped from V and 0 bases from J, the junction kept 1 base outside the gene matches. The CDR3 length is 16 residues. The CDR3 loop reads CASSPRDRGVNTEAFF. The CDR3 nucleotides are TGTGCCAGCTCACCACGGGACAGGGGGGTGAACACTGAAGCTTTCTTT. The full variable domain, its missing parts supplied by reference TRBV18 and TRBJ1-1, is NAGVMQNPRHLVRRRGQEARLRCSPMKGHSHVYWYRQLPEEGLKFMVYLQKENIIDESGMPKERFSAEFPKEGPSILRIQQVVRGDSAAYFCASSPRDRGVNTEAFFGQGTRLTVV.

The chain recombines TRBV30 with TRBJ2-7, with D perhaps TRBD1 (6 bases). Germline V CDR1 and CDR2: GTSNPN, SVGIG (reference sequence). The CDR3 contains 15 residues. The V end was cut by 3 bases, the J end by 0 bases, with 15 bases between. The CDR3 here is CAWSALRGSSYEQYF. The CDR3, as DNA: TGTGCCTGGAGCGCCCTCAGGGGATCCTCCTACGAGCAGTACTTC. Supplemented by reference TRBV30 and TRBJ2-7, the full variable domain reads SQTIHQWPATLVQPVGSPLSLECTVEGTSNPNLYWYRQAAGRGLQLLFYSVGIGQISSEVPQNLSASRPQDRQFILSSKKLLLSDSGFYLCAWSALRGSSYEQYFGPGTRLTVT.

This clonotype appeared a single time. The CDR3 region is CSVDAGIYGYTF. The CDR3 DNA reads as TGCAGCGTTGATGCGGGGATCTATGGCTACACCTTC. This rearrangement joins TRBV29-1 to TRBJ1-2; no reliable D call. This CDR3 comprises 12 residues. The germline V and J ends were trimmed by 3 bases and 4 bases, with 9 bases remaining between them. Germline V CDR1 and CDR2: SQVTM, ANQGSEA.

There are a few counts of this clonotype. This rearrangement joins TRBV5-1 to TRBJ2-2, with D perhaps matching TRBD1 (6 bases). V was clipped by 2 bases and J by 2 bases, with 13 bases between them. The germline V gene encodes CDR1 SGHRS and CDR2 YFSETQ. There are 16 residues in the CDR3. CDR3 in amino acids: CASSFGGQTNTGELFF. The CDR3 nucleotides read TGCGCCAGCAGCTTCGGAGGACAGACTAACACCGGGGAGCTGTTTTTT.

The genes are TRBV25-1 and TRBJ2-7; D is perhaps TRBD2 (6 bases). The CDR3 totals 14 residues. V was cut by 8 bases and J by 3 bases, with 17 bases left in between. The V gene's germline CDR1 is MGHDK and CDR2 SYGVNS. The CDR3 bases are TGTGCCAGCTTGTTCGGCGGGGTTATCTACGAGCAGTACTTC. As protein: CASLFGGVIYEQYF.

The chain employs TRBV10-3 and TRBJ2-1; 10 nucleotides match TRBD2. Losses at the gene ends were 6 bases for V and 6 bases for J; bases not matched to a gene: 5. The CDR3 is 14 amino acids. Germline lookup yields CDR1 ENHRY and CDR2 SYGVKD. CDR3 in amino acids: CAISGTSETNEQFF. The CDR3 DNA sequence: TGTGCCATCAGCGGGACTAGCGAGACCAATGAGCAGTTCTTC.

The CDR3 sequence is CASSLGVSGGARKETQYF. The CDR3, as DNA: TGTGCCAGCAGTTTAGGCGTTAGCGGGGGGGCCAGGAAAGAGACCCAGTACTTC. The rearrangement joins TRBV12-3 or TRBV12-4 to TRBJ2-5; 11 bases align to TRBD2. The junction had 10 bases not matched to a gene; V was cut back by 1 base and J by 3 bases. The CDR3 has 18 amino acids.

The CDR3 loop reads CANTSASSKYGYTF. CDR3 bases: TGTGCCAACACCTCAGCCTCCTCCAAGTATGGCTACACCTTC. The genes are TRBV27 and TRBJ1-2; D call uncertain. In germline, CDR1 is MNHEY, CDR2 SMNVEV (reference sequence). CDR3 length: 14 residues. V was clipped by 10 bases and J by 5 bases, with 20 bases between them.

The V call is TRBV6-5, the J call TRBJ2-7; 12 bases map to TRBD2. This CDR3 region has 16 residues. Germline V gene sequence: CDR1 MNHEY, CDR2 SVGAGI. V was pared by 4 bases and J by 2 bases, with 6 bases of the junction left unmatched. The CDR3 reads CASSFIRLAGAYEQYF. CDR3 DNA sequence: TGTGCCAGCAGTTTCATACGACTAGCGGGAGCCTACGAGCAGTACTTC.

The chain recombines TRBV5-4 with TRBJ2-3; 12 bases fit TRBD2. The CDR3 extends over 15 amino acids. With 4 bases clipped from V and 6 bases from J, the junction kept 6 bases outside the gene matches. The germline V gene encodes CDR1 SGHNT and CDR2 YYREEE (reference sequence). The CDR3: CASSPTSGGLDTQYF. As DNA, the CDR3 is TGTGCCAGCAGCCCGACTAGCGGGGGTTTGGATACGCAGTATTTT.

The chain couples TRBV5-6 to TRBJ2-7; 7 bases align to TRBD2. Germline CDR1 is SGHDT and CDR2 is YYEEEE. With V trimmed by 1 base and J by 3 bases, 7 bases remained unmatched. The CDR3 extends over 15 amino acids. The CDR3 bases are TGTGCCAGCAGCTTGCCCGGGGGGAATAGCTACGAGCAGTACTTC. Translating gives CASSLPGGNSYEQYF.

In its sample, this clonotype was seen a few times. The chain links TRBV6-6 to TRBJ2-7; 8 nucleotides match TRBD1. Per germline, CDR1 MNHNY and CDR2 SVGAGI (reference sequence). V shed 0 bases and J 0 bases; nucleotides not matched to a gene: 7. The CDR3 has 17 amino acids. CDR3 sequence reads: CASSYSMRTGSSYEQYF. In nucleotides, the CDR3 is TGTGCCAGCAGTTACTCGATGCGGACAGGGAGCTCCTACGAGCAGTACTTC.

This sequence joins TRBV21-1 and TRBJ2-3; whether TRBD2, the table's D call, matches the DNA was not checked. TRBV21-1 is a pseudogene. CDR3 length: 16 amino acids. In nucleotides, the CDR3 is TGTGCCAGCAGCAAACTGGGGCCCGGAGCAAGAGATACGCAGTATTTT. Encoded protein: CASSKLGPGARDTQYF.

Regarding this clonotype: The DNA is omitted, as the CDR3 cannot be located on it reliably, and the CDR3 follows TCRdb's listing. J is TRBJ1-2 and V is TRBV5-1. The CDR3 is 19 residues long, counting both termini. Germline-derived CDR1 and CDR2 are SGHRS and YFSETQ. CDR3 residues: CASPLGGAYEQYFGYGYTF.

This clonotype was counted only a few times. The chain links TRBV6-5 to TRBJ2-3; TRBD1 agrees at 9 bases. This CDR3 comprises 16 residues. The V gene end was trimmed by 6 bases and the J gene end by 7 bases; junction bases not matched to a gene: 14. Germline V lookup: CDR1 MNHEY, CDR2 SVGAGI. The CDR3, as DNA: TGTGCCAGCAGACCGAACAGGGGGCGAGGTTCAAATACGCAGTATTTT. Its translation is CASRPNRGRGSNTQYF.

V and J are TRBV20-1 and TRBJ1-1; D gene unclear. CDR1 is DFQATT and CDR2 is SNEGSKA in the germline V gene (reference sequence). CDR3 length: 11 residues. Trimming took off 7 bases at V and 5 bases at J, with 11 bases between the two ends. The CDR3 protein is CSVGFRTEAFF. The CDR3 DNA sequence: TGCAGTGTCGGGTTTAGGACTGAAGCTTTCTTT.

The chain combines TRBV4-1 with TRBJ2-1; 9 nucleotides line up with TRBD2. In germline, CDR1 is MGHRA, CDR2 YSYEKL. The V gene end was trimmed by 0 bases and the J gene end by 4 bases; junction bases not matched to a gene: 4. The CDR3 is 16 residues long. DNA for the CDR3: TGCGCCAGCAGCCAAGAAATAGCGGGGGTTTACAATGAGCAGTTCTTC. Its translation: CASSQEIAGVYNEQFF.

V usage is TRBV29-1 and J usage is TRBJ1-1; D is undetermined. V shed 6 bases and J shed 8 bases, with 16 bases lying between them. CDR1 is SQVTM and CDR2 is ANQGSEA in the germline V gene. This CDR3 is 12 amino acids long. CDR3 nucleotides: TGCAGCGTCCTCCTCCGGGGAGACGAAGCTTTCTTT. As protein: CSVLLRGDEAFF.